The sequence of this T cell receptor (beta chain) was determined in a study of naive and memory T cell subsets (dated by TCRdb to 2017 to 2019). Regarding the study in general: Sorted naive and memory T cell subsets from peripheral blood were analyzed in the study using a UMI-based, open-source pipeline for TCR alpha and beta sequencing. The functional CMV T cell responses agreed completely with IgG serology results. RNA was DNase-treated and reverse transcribed with TCR constant-region primers, mostly using SuperScript III. The full study reports these points: The repertoire findings for the naive and memory subsets could not be validated against a ground truth because none was available. A few larger clonotypes were present in naive repertoires, especially CD8 naive repertoires, and these clonotypes were possibly memory cells re-expressing CD45RA. Each clonotype was defined as a single alpha or beta chain sequence rather than as a paired alpha/beta receptor. Following error correction, more than 95% of naive TCR sequences occurred only once, which made naive abundance distributions much steeper than those of memory subsets. RNA-based TCR counts may be influenced by expression changes linked to T cell activation and differentiation. Gini index rose and Shannon and inverse Simpson diversity fell from naive through CM, EM and EMRA in both CD4 and CD8 cells. A power law was followed by TCR abundance, with an exponent that differed between naive and memory subsets but was consistent across the three individuals.

The library relied on UMI-ligation and nested PCR. An equimolar mix of two oligonucleotides covering both TRBC1 and TRBC2 was used as the beta constant-region primer. Four rounds of PCR, combining the SP2 primer with nested alpha and beta constant-region primers, were used to amplify the ligated cDNA. A single-stranded oligonucleotide carrying the SP2 primer and a 12-nucleotide UMI was ligated to the 3' end of the cDNA by T4 RNA ligase 1. Incubation of the ligation reaction lasted roughly 20-24 hours at 16 degrees C. PCR2 was usually performed as a SYBR Green qPCR and halted at a preset threshold so that over-amplification would not occur. Apart from the first purification, every purification step used Agencourt AMPure XP magnetic beads. Libraries were quantified by Qubit and checked on a TapeStation, where a main peak was expected near 650 bp. Sequencing of the pooled libraries was done on an Illumina MiSeq using v2 2x251 paired-end kits, which typically yielded roughly 0.85-2 million reads per sample. Each sample was pooled at 3.5 to 4 nM, and about 5-7% PhiX was included to help cluster recognition. Per the source publication's procedure: Decombinator assigned V and J genes to Demultiplexor-processed FASTQ reads by tag matching, allowing a single base-pair mismatch. Collapsinator used UMIs to correct both sequencing errors and frequency errors arising from PCR heterogeneity. TCRs were translated and CDR3s were extracted from the conserved cysteine to the FGXG phenylalanine by CDR3Translator, with non-productive sequences being flagged. Repertoires were subsampled to equal numbers of UMI-defined TCRs before Gini, Shannon entropy and inverse Simpson indices were calculated. Within the linear range, a power law was fitted to clonotype abundance distributions using maximum likelihood. On one naive CD8 sample, the pipeline and MIGEC gave similar UMI counts, unique TCR numbers and clonal distributions. One analysis removed from the naive repertoire any naive TCRs that were also present in any memory subset from the same donor. A set of 7,322 CMV-associated CDR3 sequences, compiled from VDJdb and a published dataset, was used to search the repertoires. TCRdb cleaned the public reads at Q25 with fastp, built clones with MiXCR and kept in-frame beta chains. Each record represents a unique CDR3 protein, reported with the most common genes and DNA among its rows. TCRdb, not the original authors, processed these V and J calls. The sample data list approximately 80,000 distinct CDR3 sequences, and about 10% of these were observed just once. The ten largest clones represent 1.2% of the sample.

This clonotype was observed a few times. Its antigen specificity is not known. Per-base quality was not reported, and no clone a single base away is much larger than it. From the second PCR step onward, the TCR alpha chain libraries and the TCR beta chain libraries were amplified separately. To determine each donor's CMV status, fresh PBMCs were stimulated overnight with CMV viral lysate, and IFNgamma production from CD4+ T cells was then assessed. Using Miltenyi beads, CD4 T cells were first positively selected, and CD8 T cells were then positively selected from the CD4-negative fraction. Cells stained for CD3, CD4, CD8, CD45RA, CD27 and a live/dead dye were sorted on a BD Aria II into four subsets by CD45RA and CD27. Blood was obtained from a few healthy volunteers, and the blood from each volunteer was fractionated into CD4 and CD8 T cells and subsequently into four differentiation subsets. Approximately 120 ml of peripheral blood was collected from each donor, and PBMC were isolated by Ficoll-Paque PLUS density-gradient centrifugation. Sorted cells were lysed in RLT buffer, and RNA was extracted with a Qiagen RNeasy kit and stored at -80°C.

Cut back by 6 bases and 5 bases, the V and J ends lie 19 bases apart. CDR1 and CDR2, per the germline V gene, are SGHVS and FNYEAQ. The cysteine opens and the phenylalanine closes a CDR3 of 15 amino acids. Only the CDR3 DNA stays, 45 bases, in frame from base 1. The TCR originated in a human donor in good health. This receptor chain uses TRBV7-6 and TRBJ2-5; possibly the D gene is TRBD2, per 6 matching bases. The sequencing input was naive CD8+ T cells from blood. According to the study, the label for this sample's cell subset or site signals: naive T cells, CD45RA high CD27+. CDR3 sequence: CASSIGGSGRETQYF. The DNA is TGTGCCAGCAGTATTGGGGGGTCGGGCCGGGAGACCCAGTACTTC.